This T cell receptor (delta chain) was observed in a study of gamma-delta T cells after stem cell transplantation. TCRdb applied CATT to the RT-PCR reads for clone calling. The sample lists about 14,000 delta-chain clones, roughly 9.1% occurring once. J was trimmed by 4 bases and V by 0 bases; bases with no gene match: 28. Looked up from germline, CDR1 is GEAIGNYY and CDR2 is EKD. The CDR3 is 23 amino acids. This clone appeared many times. The identical CDR3 is also encoded by other nucleotide sequences in the sample. This chain connects TRDV2 to TRDJ1; 10 nucleotides align to TRDD3. Material: gamma-delta T cells. This receptor was taken from a human donor. It is not recorded whose cells these are; they may come from a transplant donor. CDR3 DNA sequence: TGTGCCTGTGACACCGTTTTGGGGATTCCAGGTACTGGGGGATCGGTCCGAAGCGATAAACTCATCTTT. Encoded protein: CACDTVLGIPGTGGSVRSDKLIF.